A selection of T cell receptor beta chains follows, all from one sample in a study of T cell repertoires in cytomegalovirus infection. MiXCR, run by TCRdb on the reads, gives a single entry per CDR3 protein. Here the sample spans a few hundred thousand distinct CDR3 sequences, around 9.5% being singletons. The sample comprised PBMCs. All receptors derive from a human donor in good health (CMV status not recorded). Some clones in this sample may be carry-over from other donors' samples. Each CDR3 is given with its conserved first and last residue. Each record gives: V gene, J gene, clone size, D gene, CDR3 DNA, CDR3 protein. A D gene is named only where the DNA matches it firmly. A clone size is listed for some rows: how often the clone was seen (once, few, many), or a class if it is expanded.

>TRBV6-8|TRBJ2-6|.|TRBD1
TGTGCCAGCCGGGGACAGTCTGGGGCCAACGTCCTGACTTTC
CASRGQSGANVLTF
>TRBV12-3/TRBV12-4|TRBJ1-5|.|.
TGTGCCAGCAGTTTGGTCAGGGGCGACAATCAGCCCCAGCATTTT
CASSLVRGDNQPQHF
>TRBV24-1|TRBJ1-5|.|.
TGTGCCACCAGAGCAGGGGAGCGGCAGCCCCAGCATTTT
CATRAGERQPQHF
>TRBV10-3|TRBJ1-6|many|.
TGTGCCATCAGTGAGTTGACTAATTCACCCCTCCACTTT
CAISELTNSPLHF
>TRBV4-1|TRBJ2-3|.|TRBD2
TGCGCCAGCAGCTCTCAACTAGCGACTAGCACAGATACGCAGTATTTT
CASSSQLATSTDTQYF
>TRBV7-6|TRBJ2-6|.|.
TGTGCCAGCAGCCAAAACTGGGCCTCTGGGGCCAACGTCCTGACTTTC
CASSQNWASGANVLTF
>TRBV20-1|TRBJ1-2|few|.
TGCAGTGCCGAAGCGGGGGCAGGGAACTATGGCTACACCTTC
CSAEAGAGNYGYTF
>TRBV7-2|TRBJ1-5|many|TRBD1
TGTGCCAGCAGGGGACAGGGGGCAATTCAGCCCCAGCATTTT
CASRGQGAIQPQHF
>TRBV9|TRBJ2-1|.|.
TGTGCCAGCAGCGTAGATGGGGAGTCCTACAATGAGCAGTTCTTC
CASSVDGESYNEQFF
>TRBV12-5|TRBJ1-2|.|.
TGTGCTAGTGGTTCCGGACTGATTTATGGCTACACCTTC
CASGSGLIYGYTF
>TRBV12-3/TRBV12-4|TRBJ2-7|many|TRBD1
TGTGCCAGCAGTTTAGGGGGACAGATCTACGAGCAGTACTTC
CASSLGGQIYEQYF
>TRBV30|TRBJ2-5|few|.
TGTGCCTGGAGCTCCATGGGCAGGGGACCTATTTACCAAGAGACCCAGTACTTC
CAWSSMGRGPIYQETQYF
>TRBV2|TRBJ1-6|many|.
TGTGCCAGCGCATGGGACTCGGTTTCACCCCTCCACTTT
CASAWDSVSPLHF
>TRBV6-6|TRBJ2-3|.|TRBD2
TGTGCCAGCATATTAGCGGGCGGGGTAATCGATACGCAGTATTTT
CASILAGGVIDTQYF
>TRBV7-2|TRBJ1-1|few|TRBD1
TGTGCCAGCAGCTCGGGACAGCCTTGGATGAACACTGAAGCTTTCTTT
CASSSGQPWMNTEAFF
>TRBV7-2|TRBJ2-7|many|.
TGTGCCAGCAGCTTAGGGTGGAGTAGCGGAATGGGGTTC
CASSLGWSSGMGF
>TRBV7-3|TRBJ1-1|once|TRBD1
TGTGCCAGCAGTGAACAGGGGAGGATAAACACTGAAGCTTTCTTT
CASSEQGRINTEAFF
>TRBV6-2/TRBV6-3|TRBJ2-3|few|TRBD2
TGTGCCAGCAGCCCCCAACTTCCTAGCGGGAACACAGATACGCAGTATTTT
CASSPQLPSGNTDTQYF
>TRBV12-3/TRBV12-4|TRBJ1-5|.|TRBD1
TGTGCCAGCAGTTTAACAGGGGGCGGTGGTCAGCCCCAGCATTTT
CASSLTGGGGQPQHF
>TRBV7-9|TRBJ1-1|few|.
TGTGCCAGCAGCTTAGCAGGGGGGGGGAACACTGAAGCTTTCTTT
CASSLAGGGNTEAFF
>TRBV12-3/TRBV12-4|TRBJ1-6|.|.
TGTGCCAGCAGGTGGGGCCAGGATTCACCCCTCCACTTT
CASRWGQDSPLHF
>TRBV7-8|TRBJ2-1|many|TRBD1
TGTGCCAGCAGCCAACGACAGGGAAGTAATGAGCAGTTCTTC
CASSQRQGSNEQFF
>TRBV7-2|TRBJ2-7|.|.
TGTGCCAGCAGCTTAGGGTGGCTGTACGAGCAGTACTTC
CASSLGWLYEQYF
>TRBV6-2/TRBV6-3|TRBJ2-3|many|TRBD2
TGTGCCAGCAGCCAGTACAATCGCGGGAGGCGCACAGATACGCAGTATTTT
CASSQYNRGRRTDTQYF
>TRBV7-2|TRBJ2-5|many|.
TGTGCCAGCAGCTTAGTGAAGGGTTCGGGGAAGGCCCAGTACTTC
CASSLVKGSGKAQYF
>TRBV12-3/TRBV12-4|TRBJ2-3|many|TRBD2
TGTGCCAGCAGCCGACTAGCGGGGTACATAGATACGCAGTATTTT
CASSRLAGYIDTQYF
>TRBV7-2|TRBJ1-4|many|TRBD1
TGTGCCAGCAGCTTAGGGTCTGTGACAGGGGGTTTACCGGAGGAAAAACTGTTTTTT
CASSLGSVTGGLPEEKLFF
>TRBV4-2|TRBJ2-7|many|TRBD2
TGTGCCAGCAGTCACCCGGGGGGCGAGCAGTACTTC
CASSHPGGEQYF
>TRBV7-2|TRBJ2-4|many|.
TGTGCCAGCAGCTTAAATAAAGCGGAGGGGAACATTCAGTACTTC
CASSLNKAEGNIQYF
>TRBV20-1|TRBJ1-1|.|.
TGCAGTGCTACCCCTGATGGGGGGCTCACTGAAGCTTTCTTT
CSATPDGGLTEAFF
>TRBV10-2|TRBJ2-1|.|.
TGCGCCAGCAGTGACCCGGGCGGGCCCAATGAGCAGTTCTTC
CASSDPGGPNEQFF
>TRBV7-2|TRBJ2-5|many|TRBD2
TGTGCCAGCAGCTTAGAGGGACTAGCGATAGGTGACCAGTACTTC
CASSLEGLAIGDQYF
>TRBV7-9|TRBJ2-7|.|.
TGTGCCAGCAGCCACCCGCCGGGGTACGAGCAGTACTTC
CASSHPPGYEQYF
>TRBV7-3|TRBJ2-7|few|.
TGTGCCAGCAGCTTAGGGGAACGCGACGAGCAGTACTTC
CASSLGERDEQYF
>TRBV28|TRBJ2-1|many|TRBD2
TGTGCCAGCAGTCAGGTACGACTAGCGGTATCGAGCTCCTACAATGAGCAGTTCTTC
CASSQVRLAVSSSYNEQFF
>TRBV6-1|TRBJ2-5|.|.
TGTGCCAGCAACGACCCCGGGAGTCCTCCATGGACCCAGTACTTC
CASNDPGSPPWTQYF
>TRBV7-2|TRBJ1-5|few|.
TGTGCCAGCAGCTTATATGTCGGGACTCTAAATCAGCCCCAGCATTTT
CASSLYVGTLNQPQHF
>TRBV19|TRBJ2-1|.|TRBD2
TGTGCCAGTAGTATTGGACTAGCGAGGGGTTTCGATGAGCAGTTCTTC
CASSIGLARGFDEQFF
>TRBV7-6|TRBJ2-5|many|.
TGTGCCAGCAGCCCCAGCTTGGGGTGGGAGACCCAGTACTTC
CASSPSLGWETQYF
>TRBV15|TRBJ2-3|few|.
TGTGCCACCGCCGAACCGAAAAGCACAGATACGCAGTATTTT
CATAEPKSTDTQYF
>TRBV12-3/TRBV12-4|TRBJ2-3|.|TRBD1
TGTGCCAGCCGCCTGGGACAGAGTAGCACAGATACGCAGTATTTT
CASRLGQSSTDTQYF
>TRBV28|TRBJ1-5|once|.
TGTGCCAGCACCTCCTCTAGAGGGGGTCTGCAGCCCCAGCATTTT
CASTSSRGGLQPQHF
>TRBV6-2/TRBV6-3|TRBJ1-5|.|.
TGTGCCAGCAGTTCCCTCGTGTGGCAGCCCCAGCATTTT
CASSSLVWQPQHF
>TRBV15|TRBJ2-1|.|.
TGTGCCACCAGAAAGTGGGGCCTCAATGAGCAGTTCTTC
CATRKWGLNEQFF
>TRBV19|TRBJ2-7|many|TRBD1
TGTGCCAGTAGTCTAAAGCGGACAGGGGGATTCTACGAGCAGTACTTC
CASSLKRTGGFYEQYF
>TRBV7-2|TRBJ2-2|many|.
TGTGCCAGCAGCCACGGACAGTTTGGACTCACCGGGGAGCTGTTTTTT
CASSHGQFGLTGELFF
>TRBV7-2|TRBJ2-5|many|.
TGTGCCAGCAGGAAGTTGTCGGGGGCCGAGACCCAGTACTTC
CASRKLSGAETQYF
>TRBV7-6|TRBJ2-1|many|TRBD2
TGTGCCAGCAGCTTGAGGTCTAGCGGGGCCTACAATGAGCAGTTCTTC
CASSLRSSGAYNEQFF
>TRBV7-9|TRBJ2-4|.|.
TGTGCCAGCAGCTTACAACCCAAAAACATTCAGTACTTC
CASSLQPKNIQYF
>TRBV4-1|TRBJ2-5|.|TRBD1
TGTGCCAGCAGCCAAGAGGGACAGAAAGAGACCCAGTACTTC
CASSQEGQKETQYF
>TRBV7-2|TRBJ1-4|many|TRBD1
TGTGCCAGCAGCGACGACAGGGTGGGTGATGAAAAACTGTTTTTT
CASSDDRVGDEKLFF
>TRBV7-2|TRBJ2-7|many|TRBD2
TGTGCCAGCAGCTTAACACACGGGAGGGCCCTCGAGCAGTACTTC
CASSLTHGRALEQYF
>TRBV27|TRBJ2-5|.|.
TGTGCCAGCAGTTTTGGGTCAGGGCTGGGGGAGACCCAGTACTTC
CASSFGSGLGETQYF
>TRBV7-8|TRBJ1-5|many|.
TGTGCCAGCAGCTTAGGTGTATGGAATAATCAGCCCCAGCATTTT
CASSLGVWNNQPQHF
>TRBV7-9|TRBJ2-2|many|TRBD1
TGTGCCAGCAGCTCTCGGACAGGGACGAACACCGGGGAGCTGTTTTTT
CASSSRTGTNTGELFF
>TRBV4-2|TRBJ1-1|few|.
TGTGCCAGCAGCCAACCCCTAACAGGGACTGAAGCTTTCTTT
CASSQPLTGTEAFF